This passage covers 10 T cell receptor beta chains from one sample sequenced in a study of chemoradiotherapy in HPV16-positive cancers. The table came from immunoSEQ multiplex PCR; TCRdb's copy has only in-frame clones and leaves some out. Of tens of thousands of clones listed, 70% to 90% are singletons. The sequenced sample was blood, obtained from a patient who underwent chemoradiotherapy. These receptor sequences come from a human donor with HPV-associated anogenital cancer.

DNA of the CDR3: TGTGCCAGCAGTAGGACCTCAGGGGAGACCCAGTACTTC. This gives the protein CASSRTSGETQYF. The chain employs TRBV7-7 and TRBJ2-5, with D perhaps matching TRBD1 (5 bases). The germline V gene encodes CDR1 SSHAT and CDR2 FNYEAQ (reference sequence). V lost 6 bases, J lost 5 bases, and 13 bases lay in between. The CDR3 covers 13 residues.

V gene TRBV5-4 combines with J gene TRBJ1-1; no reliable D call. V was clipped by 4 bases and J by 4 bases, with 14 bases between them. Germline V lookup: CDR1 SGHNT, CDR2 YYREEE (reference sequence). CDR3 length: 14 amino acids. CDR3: CASSPKPRGTEAFF. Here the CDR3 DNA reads TGTGCCAGCAGCCCGAAGCCTCGGGGCACTGAAGCTTTCTTT.

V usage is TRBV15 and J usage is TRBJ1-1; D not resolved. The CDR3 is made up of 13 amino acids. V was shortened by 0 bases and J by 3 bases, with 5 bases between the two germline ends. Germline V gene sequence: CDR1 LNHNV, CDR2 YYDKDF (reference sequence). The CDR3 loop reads CATSRDRYTEAFF. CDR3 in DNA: TGTGCCACCAGCAGAGATCGCTACACTGAAGCTTTCTTT.

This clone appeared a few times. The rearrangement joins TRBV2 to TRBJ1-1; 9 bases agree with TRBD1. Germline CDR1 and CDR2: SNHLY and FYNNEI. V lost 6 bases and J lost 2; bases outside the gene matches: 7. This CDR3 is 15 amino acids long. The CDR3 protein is CASSRRGQGNTEAFF. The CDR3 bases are TGTGCCAGCAGCCGCAGGGGACAGGGCAACACTGAAGCTTTCTTT.

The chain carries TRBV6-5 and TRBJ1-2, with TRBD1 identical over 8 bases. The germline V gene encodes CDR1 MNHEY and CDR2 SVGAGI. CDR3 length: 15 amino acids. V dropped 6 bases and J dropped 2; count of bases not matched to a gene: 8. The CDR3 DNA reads TGTGCCAGCAGGTCACGGGGGACAGGCAACTATGGCTACACCTTC. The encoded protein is CASRSRGTGNYGYTF.

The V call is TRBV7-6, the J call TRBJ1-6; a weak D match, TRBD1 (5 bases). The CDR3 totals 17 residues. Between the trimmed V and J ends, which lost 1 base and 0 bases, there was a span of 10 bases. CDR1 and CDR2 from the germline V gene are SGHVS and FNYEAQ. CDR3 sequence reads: CASSLGHRSSYNSPLHF. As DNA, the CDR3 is TGTGCCAGCAGCTTAGGGCACAGGAGCTCCTATAATTCACCCCTCCACTTT.

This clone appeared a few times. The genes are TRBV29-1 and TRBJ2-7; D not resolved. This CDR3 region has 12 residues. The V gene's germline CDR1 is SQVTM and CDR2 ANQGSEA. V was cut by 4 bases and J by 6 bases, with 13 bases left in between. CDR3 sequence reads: CSVAETLVEQYF. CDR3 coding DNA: TGCAGCGTTGCCGAGACCTTGGTCGAGCAGTACTTC.

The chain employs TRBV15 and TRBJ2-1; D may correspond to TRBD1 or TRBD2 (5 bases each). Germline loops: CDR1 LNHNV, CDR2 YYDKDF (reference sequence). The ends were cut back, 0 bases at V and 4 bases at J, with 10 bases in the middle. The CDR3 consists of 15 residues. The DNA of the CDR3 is TGTGCCACCAGCAGAGAACGAGGGGAATACAATGAGCAGTTCTTC. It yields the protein CATSRERGEYNEQFF.

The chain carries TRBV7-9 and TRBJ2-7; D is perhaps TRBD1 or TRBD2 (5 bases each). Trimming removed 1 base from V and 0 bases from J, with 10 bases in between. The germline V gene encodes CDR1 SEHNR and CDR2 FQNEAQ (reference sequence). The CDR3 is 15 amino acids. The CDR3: CASSLGGSNSYEQYF. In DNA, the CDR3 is TGTGCCAGCAGCTTAGGGGGGTCCAACTCCTACGAGCAGTACTTC. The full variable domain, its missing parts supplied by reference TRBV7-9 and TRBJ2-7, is DTGVSQNPRHKITKRGQNVTFRCDPISEHNRLYWYRQTLGQGPEFLTYFQNEAQLEKSRLLSDRFSAERPKGSFSTLEIQRTEQGDSAMYLCASSLGGSNSYEQYFGPGTRLTVT.

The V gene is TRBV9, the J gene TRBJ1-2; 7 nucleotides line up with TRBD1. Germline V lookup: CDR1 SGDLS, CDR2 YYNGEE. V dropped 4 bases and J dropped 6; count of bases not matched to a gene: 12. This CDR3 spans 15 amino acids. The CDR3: CASSTGPQGKNGYTF. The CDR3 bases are TGTGCCAGCAGCACAGGACCACAGGGGAAGAATGGCTACACCTTC.